This TCR beta chain was sequenced in a study of shared T cell receptors in the human thymus. Using immunoSEQ multiplex PCR, the repertoire was profiled, and TCRdb retains in-frame clones only, with some absent. Of more than 550,000 clones in the sample, approximately 85% were seen once. The CDR3 extends over 13 amino acids. Trimming left V 6 bases short and J 3 bases short, with 11 bases between. Germline loops: CDR1 SNHLY, CDR2 FYNNEI. This sample also belongs to another study, concerning human thymus T cells.

What was sequenced was thymocytes. The TCR was taken from a girl in the first two years of life with a congenital heart defect. The J gene is TRBJ1-1, the V gene TRBV2, with D possibly being TRBD1 (5 bases). The CDR3 bases are TGTGCCAGCAGCCCGGGGGGAGACACTGAAGCTTTCTTT. Translating it yields CASSPGGDTEAFF.